This entry features one TCR beta chain sequence. The antigen is undetermined. The sample originates from a study of T cell responses to AZD1222 COVID-19 vaccine. General observations from the study: Samples come after the peak T cell response, not at day 14. Spike-specific TCR breadth and depth both grew after two AZD1222 doses. Epitopes outside B.1.351 and B.1.1.7 mutated regions reportedly drew nearly half of spike TCRs.

Sequencing used immunoSEQ multiplex PCR; TCRdb keeps in-frame clones, though not all of them. The top ten hold around 1.5% of the sample, which has some 150,000 clones, around nine tenths seen once. This receptor was taken from an adult who received the AZD1222 COVID-19 vaccine. The specimen comprised peripheral blood, sampled 28 days after the second AZD1222 dose.

The CDR3 reads CAWRTLGRNTAGELFF. CDR3 nucleotide sequence: TGTGCCTGGAGGACTCTCGGGAGAAATACCGCCGGGGAGCTGTTTTTT. The V call is TRBV30, the J call TRBJ2-2; D may be TRBD2 (6 bases). The V gene lost 3 bases and the J gene lost 6 bases, with 20 bases spanning the gap. This CDR3 region has 16 residues. The germline V gene encodes CDR1 GTSNPN and CDR2 SVGIG (reference sequence).